This entry concerns a single T cell receptor beta chain. Antigen: not known. This sample is drawn from a study of blood T cells in healthy people across ages. Whole-study results and caveats: Diversity figures based on one million T cells were deemed too low.

With a J-beta primer mix and a sample-barcoded 5' primer, a second PCR ran 7 to 11 cycles. MiXCR, applied by TCRdb to the 5' RACE reads, yields one record per CDR3 protein. The sample lists about 680,000 distinct CDR3 sequences, roughly 49% occurring once. The CDR3 loop spans 14 amino acids. V was shortened by 1 base and J by 8 bases, with 14 bases between the two germline ends. Germline loops: CDR1 SGHTA, CDR2 FQGNSA. Sequencing used blood. The gene calls are TRBV7-2 and TRBJ1-2; D perhaps matches TRBD1 (6 bases). This receptor was identified in a woman aged 55-69 years in good health. CDR3 region: CASSLGGTKAGYTF. The CDR3 DNA is TGTGCCAGCAGCTTAGGTGGGACAAAAGCGGGCTACACCTTC.